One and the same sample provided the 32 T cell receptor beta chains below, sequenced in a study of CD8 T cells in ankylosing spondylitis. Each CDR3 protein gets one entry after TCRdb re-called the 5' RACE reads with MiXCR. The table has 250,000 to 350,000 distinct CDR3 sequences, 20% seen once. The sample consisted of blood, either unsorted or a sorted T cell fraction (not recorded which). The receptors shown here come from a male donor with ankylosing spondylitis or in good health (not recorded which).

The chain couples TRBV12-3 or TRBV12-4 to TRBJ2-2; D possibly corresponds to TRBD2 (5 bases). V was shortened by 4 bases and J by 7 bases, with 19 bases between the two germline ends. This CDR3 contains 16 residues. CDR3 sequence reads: CASSSNPTLVGGELFF. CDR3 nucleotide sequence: TGTGCCAGCAGTTCCAACCCGACACTAGTTGGCGGGGAGCTGTTTTTT.

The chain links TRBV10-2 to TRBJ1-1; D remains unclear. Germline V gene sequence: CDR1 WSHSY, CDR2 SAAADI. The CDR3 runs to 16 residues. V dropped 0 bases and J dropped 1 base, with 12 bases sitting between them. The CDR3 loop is CASSESKGGGNTEAFF. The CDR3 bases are TGCGCCAGCAGTGAGTCAAAAGGCGGAGGGAACACTGAAGCTTTCTTT.

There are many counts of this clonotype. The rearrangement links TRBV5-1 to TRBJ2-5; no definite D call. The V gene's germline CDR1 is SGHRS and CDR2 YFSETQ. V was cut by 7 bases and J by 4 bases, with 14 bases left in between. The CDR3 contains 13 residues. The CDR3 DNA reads TGCGCCAGCTCGGATGTGGGATTAGAGACCCAGTACTTC. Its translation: CASSDVGLETQYF.

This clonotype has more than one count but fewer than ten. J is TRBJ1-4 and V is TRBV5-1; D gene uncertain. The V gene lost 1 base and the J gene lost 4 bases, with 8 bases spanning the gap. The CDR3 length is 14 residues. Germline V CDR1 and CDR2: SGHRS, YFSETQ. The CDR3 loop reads CASSLTPVNEKLFF. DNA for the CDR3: TGCGCCAGCAGCTTGACGCCAGTTAATGAAAAACTGTTTTTT.

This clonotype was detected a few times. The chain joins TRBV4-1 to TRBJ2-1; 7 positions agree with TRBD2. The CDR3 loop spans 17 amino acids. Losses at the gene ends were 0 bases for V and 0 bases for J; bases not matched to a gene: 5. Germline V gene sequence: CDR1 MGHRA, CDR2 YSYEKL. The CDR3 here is CASSQDFGTTSYNEQFF. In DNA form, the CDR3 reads TGCGCCAGCAGCCAAGATTTTGGGACTACCTCCTACAATGAGCAGTTCTTC.

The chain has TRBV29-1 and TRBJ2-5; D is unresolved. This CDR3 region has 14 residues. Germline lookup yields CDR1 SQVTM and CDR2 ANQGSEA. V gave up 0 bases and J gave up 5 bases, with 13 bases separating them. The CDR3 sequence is CSVEEIVDGETQYF. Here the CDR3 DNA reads TGCAGCGTTGAAGAGATCGTAGACGGTGAGACCCAGTACTTC. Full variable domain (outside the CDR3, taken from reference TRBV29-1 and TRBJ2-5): SAVISQKPSRDICQRGTSLTIQCQVDSQVTMMFWYRQQPGQSLTLIATANQGSEATYESGFVIDKFPISRPNLTFSTLTVSNMSPEDSSIYLCSVEEIVDGETQYFGPGTRLLVL.

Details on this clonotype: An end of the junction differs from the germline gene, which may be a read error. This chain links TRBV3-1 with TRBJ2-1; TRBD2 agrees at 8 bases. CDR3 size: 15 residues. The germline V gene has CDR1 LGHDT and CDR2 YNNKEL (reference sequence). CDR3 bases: TGTACCAGCAGCCCTACTAGCGGAGCATACAATGAGCAGTTCTTC. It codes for CTSSPTSGAYNEQFF.

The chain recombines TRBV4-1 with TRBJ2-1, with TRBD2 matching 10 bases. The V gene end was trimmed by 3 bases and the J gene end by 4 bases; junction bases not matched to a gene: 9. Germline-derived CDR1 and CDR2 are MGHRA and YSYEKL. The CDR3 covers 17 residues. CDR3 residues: CASSHNPLAGLYNEQFF. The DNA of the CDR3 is TGCGCCAGCAGCCATAACCCACTAGCGGGATTATACAATGAGCAGTTCTTC.

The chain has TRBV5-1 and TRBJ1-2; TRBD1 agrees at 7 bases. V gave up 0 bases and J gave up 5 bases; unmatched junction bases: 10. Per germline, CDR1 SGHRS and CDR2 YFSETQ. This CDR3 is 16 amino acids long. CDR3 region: CASSLDVEGAGYGYTF. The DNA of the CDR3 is TGCGCCAGCAGCTTGGACGTTGAGGGGGCAGGGTATGGCTACACCTTC. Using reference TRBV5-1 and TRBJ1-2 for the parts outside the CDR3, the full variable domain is KAGVTQTPRYLIKTRGQQVTLSCSPISGHRSVSWYQQTPGQGLQFLFEYFSETQRNKGNFPGRFSGRQFSNSRSEMNVSTLELGDSALYLCASSLDVEGAGYGYTFGSGTRLTVV.

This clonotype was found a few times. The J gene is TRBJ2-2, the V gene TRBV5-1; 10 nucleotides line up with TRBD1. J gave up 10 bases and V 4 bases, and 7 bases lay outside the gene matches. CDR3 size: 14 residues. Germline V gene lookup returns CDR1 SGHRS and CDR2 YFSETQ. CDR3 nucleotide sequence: TGCGCCAGCAGCCACCGGGACAGGGGTGCGGAGCTGTTTTTT. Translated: CASSHRDRGAELFF.

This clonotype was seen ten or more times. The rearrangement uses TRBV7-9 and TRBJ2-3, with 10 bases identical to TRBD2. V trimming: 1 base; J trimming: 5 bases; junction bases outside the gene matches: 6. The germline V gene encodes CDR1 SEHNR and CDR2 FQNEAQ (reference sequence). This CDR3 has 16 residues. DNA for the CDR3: TGTGCCAGCAGCTTAGGTGCTAGCGGGGGTGGAGATACGCAGTATTTT. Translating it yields CASSLGASGGGDTQYF.

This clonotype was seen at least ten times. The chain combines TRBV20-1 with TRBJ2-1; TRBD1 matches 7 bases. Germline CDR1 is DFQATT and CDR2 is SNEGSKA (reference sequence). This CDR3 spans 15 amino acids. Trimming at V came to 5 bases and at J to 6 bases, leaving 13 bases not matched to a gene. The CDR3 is CSAPRQGQPSNEQFF. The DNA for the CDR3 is TGCAGTGCTCCCCGACAGGGTCAACCCTCCAATGAGCAGTTCTTC.

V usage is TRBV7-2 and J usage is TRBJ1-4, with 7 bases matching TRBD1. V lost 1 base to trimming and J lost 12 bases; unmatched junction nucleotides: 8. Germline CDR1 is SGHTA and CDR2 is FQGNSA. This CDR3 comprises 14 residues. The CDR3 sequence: CASSLEPGGGQLFF. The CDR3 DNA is TGTGCCAGCAGCTTAGAACCAGGGGGGGGTCAACTGTTTTTT.

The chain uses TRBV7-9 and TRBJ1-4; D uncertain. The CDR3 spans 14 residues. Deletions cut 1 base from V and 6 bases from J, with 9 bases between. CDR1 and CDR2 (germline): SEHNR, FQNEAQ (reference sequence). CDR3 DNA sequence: TGTGCCAGCAGCTTAGACAGAAACCATGAAAAACTGTTTTTT. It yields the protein CASSLDRNHEKLFF.

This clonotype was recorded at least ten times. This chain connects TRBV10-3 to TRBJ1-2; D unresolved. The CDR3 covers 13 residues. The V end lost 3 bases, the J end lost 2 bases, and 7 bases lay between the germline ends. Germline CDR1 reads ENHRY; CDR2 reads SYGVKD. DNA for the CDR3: TGTGCCATCAGTGACTTGGGGAACTATGGCTACACCTTC. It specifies CAISDLGNYGYTF.

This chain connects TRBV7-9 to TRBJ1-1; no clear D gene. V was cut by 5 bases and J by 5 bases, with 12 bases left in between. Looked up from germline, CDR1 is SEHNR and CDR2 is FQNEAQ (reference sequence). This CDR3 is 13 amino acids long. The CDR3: CASSPGPGTEAFF. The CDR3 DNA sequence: TGTGCCAGCAGCCCCGGCCCGGGAACTGAAGCTTTCTTT.

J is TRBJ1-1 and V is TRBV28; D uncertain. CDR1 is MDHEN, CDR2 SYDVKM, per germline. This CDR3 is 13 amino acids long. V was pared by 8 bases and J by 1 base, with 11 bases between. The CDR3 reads CASLQRENTEAFF. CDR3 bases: TGTGCCAGCCTCCAACGGGAGAACACTGAAGCTTTCTTT.

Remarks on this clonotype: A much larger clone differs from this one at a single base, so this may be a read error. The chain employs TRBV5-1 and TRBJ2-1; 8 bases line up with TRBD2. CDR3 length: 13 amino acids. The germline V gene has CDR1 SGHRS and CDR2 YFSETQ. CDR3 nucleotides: TGCGCCAGCAGCTGGACTAGCTACAATGTGCAGTTCTTC. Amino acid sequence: CASSWTSYNVQFF. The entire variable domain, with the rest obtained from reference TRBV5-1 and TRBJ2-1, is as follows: KAGVTQTPRYLIKTRGQQVTLSCSPISGHRSVSWYQQTPGQGLQFLFEYFSETQRNKGNFPGRFSGRQFSNSRSEMNVSTLELGDSALYLCASSWTSYNVQFFGPGTRLTVL.

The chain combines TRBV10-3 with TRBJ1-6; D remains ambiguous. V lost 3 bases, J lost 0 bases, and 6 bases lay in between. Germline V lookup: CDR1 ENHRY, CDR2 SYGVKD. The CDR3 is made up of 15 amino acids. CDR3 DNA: TGTGCCATCAGTGACAGGAGCTCCTATAATTCACCCCTCCACTTT. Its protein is CAISDRSSYNSPLHF.

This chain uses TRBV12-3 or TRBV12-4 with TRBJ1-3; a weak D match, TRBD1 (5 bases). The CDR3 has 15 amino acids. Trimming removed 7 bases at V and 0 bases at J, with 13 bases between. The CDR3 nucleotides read TGTGCCAGCACTCTTCAGGGCGGCTCTGGAAACACCATATATTTT. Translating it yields CASTLQGGSGNTIYF.

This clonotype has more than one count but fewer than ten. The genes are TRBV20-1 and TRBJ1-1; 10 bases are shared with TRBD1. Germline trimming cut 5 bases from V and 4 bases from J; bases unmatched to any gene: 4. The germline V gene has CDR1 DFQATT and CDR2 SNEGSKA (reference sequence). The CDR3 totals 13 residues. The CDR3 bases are TGCAGTGCTCGGACAGGGGGGGGCACTGAAGCTTTCTTT. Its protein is CSARTGGGTEAFF.

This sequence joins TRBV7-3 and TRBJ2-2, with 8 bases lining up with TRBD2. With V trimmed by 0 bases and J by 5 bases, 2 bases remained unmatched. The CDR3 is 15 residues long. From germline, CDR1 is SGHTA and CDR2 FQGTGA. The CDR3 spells CASSLTGGRTGELFF. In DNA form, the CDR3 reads TGTGCCAGCAGCTTAACGGGCGGGAGGACCGGGGAGCTGTTTTTT. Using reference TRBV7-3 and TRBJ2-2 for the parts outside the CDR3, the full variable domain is GAGVSQTPSNKVTEKGKYVELRCDPISGHTALYWYRQSLGQGPEFLIYFQGTGAADDSGLPNDRFFAVRPEGSVSTLKIQRTERGDSAVYLCASSLTGGRTGELFFGEGSRLTVL.

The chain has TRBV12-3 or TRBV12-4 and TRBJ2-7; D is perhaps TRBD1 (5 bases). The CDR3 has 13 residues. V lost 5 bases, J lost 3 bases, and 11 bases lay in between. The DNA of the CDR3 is TGTGCCAGCAGTCGCTTAGGGGTCTACGAGCAGTACGTC. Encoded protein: CASSRLGVYEQYV.

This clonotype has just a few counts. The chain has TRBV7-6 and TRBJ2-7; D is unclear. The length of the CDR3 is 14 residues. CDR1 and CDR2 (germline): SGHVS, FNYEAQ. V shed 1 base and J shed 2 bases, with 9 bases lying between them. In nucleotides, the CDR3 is TGTGCCAGCAGCTTAGGACCTATCGCCTACGAGCAGTACGTC. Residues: CASSLGPIAYEQYV.

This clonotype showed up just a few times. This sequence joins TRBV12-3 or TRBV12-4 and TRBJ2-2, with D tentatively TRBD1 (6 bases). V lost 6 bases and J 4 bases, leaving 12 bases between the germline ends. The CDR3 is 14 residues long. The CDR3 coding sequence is TGTGCCAGCAGCCACAGGGTTGTCACCGGGGAGCTGTTTTTT. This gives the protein CASSHRVVTGELFF.

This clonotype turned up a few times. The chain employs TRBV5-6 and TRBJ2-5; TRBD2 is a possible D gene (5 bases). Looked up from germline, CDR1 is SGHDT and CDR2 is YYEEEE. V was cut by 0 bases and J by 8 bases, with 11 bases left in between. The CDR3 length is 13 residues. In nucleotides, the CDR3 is TGTGCCAGCAGCTTGGCCGAGGGTATCACCCAGTACTTC. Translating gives CASSLAEGITQYF.

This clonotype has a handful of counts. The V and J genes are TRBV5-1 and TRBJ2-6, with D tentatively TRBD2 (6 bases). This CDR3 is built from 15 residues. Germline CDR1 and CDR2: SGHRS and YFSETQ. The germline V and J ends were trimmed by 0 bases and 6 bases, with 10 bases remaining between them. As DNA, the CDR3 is TGCGCCAGCAGCTTGGGGGAGGCTGCGGCCAACGTCCTGACTTTC. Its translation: CASSLGEAAANVLTF. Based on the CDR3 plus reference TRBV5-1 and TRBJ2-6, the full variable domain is KAGVTQTPRYLIKTRGQQVTLSCSPISGHRSVSWYQQTPGQGLQFLFEYFSETQRNKGNFPGRFSGRQFSNSRSEMNVSTLELGDSALYLCASSLGEAAANVLTFGAGSRLTVL.

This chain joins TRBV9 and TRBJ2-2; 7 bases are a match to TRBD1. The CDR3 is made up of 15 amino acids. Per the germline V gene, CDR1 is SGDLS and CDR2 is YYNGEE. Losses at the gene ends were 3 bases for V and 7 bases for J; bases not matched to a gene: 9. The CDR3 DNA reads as TGTGCCAGCAGCGAAACAACAGGGGTCGGCGGGGAGCTGTTTTTT. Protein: CASSETTGVGGELFF.

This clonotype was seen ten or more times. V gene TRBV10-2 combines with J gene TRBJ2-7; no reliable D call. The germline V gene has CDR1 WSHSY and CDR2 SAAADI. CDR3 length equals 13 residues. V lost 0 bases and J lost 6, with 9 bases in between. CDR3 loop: CASSESTQIEQYV. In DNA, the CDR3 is TGCGCCAGCAGTGAGTCGACTCAAATCGAGCAGTACGTC.

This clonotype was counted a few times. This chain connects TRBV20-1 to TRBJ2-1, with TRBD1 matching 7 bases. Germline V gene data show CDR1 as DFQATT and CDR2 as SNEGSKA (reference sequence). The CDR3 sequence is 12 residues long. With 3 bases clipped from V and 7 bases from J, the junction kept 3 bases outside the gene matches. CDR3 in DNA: TGCAGTGCTAGCGACAGGGAAAATGAGCAGTTCTTC. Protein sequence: CSASDRENEQFF.

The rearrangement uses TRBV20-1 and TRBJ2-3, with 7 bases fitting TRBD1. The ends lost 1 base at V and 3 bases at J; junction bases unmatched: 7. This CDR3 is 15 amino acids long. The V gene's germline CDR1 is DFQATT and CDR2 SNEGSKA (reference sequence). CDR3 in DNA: TGCAGTGCTAGAGCGCCGGGACAGAGAACAGATACGCAGTATTTT. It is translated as CSARAPGQRTDTQYF.

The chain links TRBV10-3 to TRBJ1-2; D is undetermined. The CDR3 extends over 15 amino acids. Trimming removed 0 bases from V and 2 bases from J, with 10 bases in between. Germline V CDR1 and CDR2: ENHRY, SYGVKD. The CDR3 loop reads CAISESHGVNYGYTF. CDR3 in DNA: TGTGCCATCAGTGAGTCCCACGGGGTAAACTATGGCTACACCTTC.